Listed below are T cell receptor beta chains from one sample, sequenced in a study of shared clonotypes between healthy human individuals. Clones were read by immunoSEQ multiplex PCR, and TCRdb kept only the in-frame ones, dropping some. The sample lists fewer than 400,000 clones; about 74% were seen once. Sample: memory CD4+ T cells sorted from blood. The receptor set was obtained from a man younger than 45 in good health. CDR3s include the opening cysteine and the closing phenylalanine or tryptophan. D genes are given only for firm matches. Some rows mark clone size as missing; the rest say once, few, many or name a class of expanded clone.

>TRBJ2-7|few|TRBD2|TRBV7-8
CASSLLAGYEQYF
TGTGCCAGCAGCTTACTAGCGGGATACGAGCAGTACTTC
>TRBJ2-5|NA|TRBD2|TRBV7-8
CASSRGLAGGVGAKKTQYF
TGTGCCAGCAGCCGCGGACTAGCGGGAGGTGTCGGCGCTAAAAAGACCCAGTACTTC
>TRBJ1-6|many|TRBD1|TRBV7-9
CASSPAGTAVGALHF
TGTGCCAGCAGCCCAGCCGGGACAGCCGTTGGAGCCCTCCACTTT
>TRBJ2-3|NA|TRBD2|TRBV11-2
CASSIGLAGVGNTQYF
TGTGCCAGCAGTATCGGACTAGCGGGAGTAGGTAATACGCAGTATTTT
>TRBJ1-3|NA|TRBD1|TRBV28
CASSTGGSGNTIYF
TGTGCCAGCAGTACAGGGGGCTCTGGAAACACCATATATTTT
>TRBJ1-5|many|NA|TRBV19
CASSVPGFGNQPQHF
TGTGCCAGTAGTGTCCCAGGGTTCGGCAATCAGCCCCAGCATTTT
>TRBJ2-1|NA|TRBD2|TRBV11-2
CASSPRSGRLRNEQFF
TGTGCCAGCAGCCCCCGTAGCGGGAGATTACGGAATGAGCAGTTCTTC
>TRBJ2-7|NA|NA|TRBV5-1
CASSLGQPRGLLYEQYF
TGCGCCAGCAGCTTAGGACAGCCGAGGGGTCTACTCTACGAGCAGTACTTC
>TRBJ2-1|NA|TRBD2|TRBV28
CASSLETSGRIEQFF
TGTGCCAGCAGTTTAGAGACTAGCGGGAGAATTGAGCAGTTCTTC
>TRBJ2-3|NA|NA|TRBV5-1
CASSTSPSTDTQYF
TGCGCCAGCAGCACTAGCCCTAGCACAGATACGCAGTATTTT
>TRBJ2-3|NA|TRBD2|TRBV28
CASSPPGLTPSDTQYF
TGTGCCAGCAGTCCTCCGGGACTAACCCCGTCGGATACGCAGTATTTT
>TRBJ1-2|few|NA|TRBV19
CASRVKGDAGGYTF
TGTGCCAGTAGGGTAAAGGGCGACGCAGGAGGCTACACCTTC
>TRBJ1-2|NA|TRBD1|TRBV11-2
CASSSSDRVYGYTF
TGTGCCAGCAGCTCATCCGACAGGGTCTATGGCTACACCTTC
>TRBJ2-5|NA|TRBD2|TRBV5-1
CASSLARAGGLQETQYF
TGCGCCAGCAGCTTGGCCAGAGCGGGAGGCCTCCAAGAGACCCAGTACTTC
>TRBJ2-7|NA|NA|TRBV6-1
CASTSTGTKPYEQYF
TGTGCCAGCACTTCTACCGGGACCAAGCCCTACGAGCAGTACTTC
>TRBJ1-2|few|NA|TRBV27
CASSTRSLYGYTF
TGTGCCAGCAGTACCCGGAGTCTCTATGGCTACACCTTC
>TRBJ2-3|NA|TRBD2|TRBV5-1
CASSYPGLADTDTQYF
TGCGCCAGCAGCTATCCCGGACTAGCGGACACAGATACGCAGTATTTT
>TRBJ2-7|NA|NA|TRBV19
CASSEQGKMAYEQYF
TGTGCCAGTAGTGAGCAGGGGAAGATGGCCTACGAGCAGTACTTC
>TRBJ2-1|NA|TRBD1|TRBV7-9
CASSWGQGVGEQFF
TGTGCCAGCAGCTGGGGACAGGGGGTCGGTGAGCAGTTCTTC
>TRBJ2-7|NA|NA|TRBV5-4
CASSLGSRLEGHEQYF
TGTGCCAGCAGCTTGGGGTCCAGGTTGGAGGGCCACGAGCAGTACTTC
>TRBJ2-7|NA|NA|TRBV29-1
CSVITTKGAYEQYF
TGCAGCGTTATAACGACAAAAGGGGCCTACGAGCAGTACTTC
>TRBJ2-7|NA|NA|TRBV10-3
CAITKGGLSYEQYF
TGTGCCATCACCAAGGGGGGTCTCTCCTACGAGCAGTACTTC
>TRBJ2-3|NA|TRBD2|TRBV5-1
CASSFSGKFTDTQYF
TGCGCCAGCAGCTTTAGCGGGAAATTCACAGATACGCAGTATTTT
>TRBJ1-1|NA|NA|TRBV5-1
CASSFNRHTEAFF
TGCGCCAGCAGCTTCAACAGGCACACTGAAGCTTTCTTT
>TRBJ2-2|NA|TRBD2|TRBV2
CASKGLAGPGELFF
TGTGCCAGCAAGGGACTAGCGGGACCCGGGGAGCTGTTTTTT
>TRBJ2-2|NA|TRBD2|TRBV5-4
CASSLGSGSYTGELFF
TGTGCCAGCAGCTTGGGGAGCGGGAGTTACACCGGGGAGCTGTTTTTT
>TRBJ2-5|NA|TRBD1|TRBV5-1
CASSLTTPPRGETQYF
TGCGCCAGCAGCCTAACCACCCCGCCCAGGGGGGAGACCCAGTACTTC
>TRBJ2-6|NA|NA|TRBV29-1
CSVERGTGANVLTF
TGCAGCGTTGAGCGGGGAACTGGGGCCAACGTCCTGACTTTC
>TRBJ1-4|once|NA|TRBV6-1
CASSDGWGSEKLFF
TGTGCCAGCAGTGATGGGTGGGGCAGCGAAAAACTGTTTTTT
>TRBJ2-2|NA|NA|TRBV2
CASDRGTSTGELFF
TGTGCCAGCGATCGAGGGACAAGCACCGGGGAGCTGTTTTTT
>TRBJ2-1|NA|TRBD2|TRBV27
CASSSIPGDYPYNEQFF
TGTGCCAGCAGTAGTATTCCGGGGGACTATCCCTACAATGAGCAGTTCTTC
>TRBJ2-7|NA|TRBD2|TRBV7-6
CASSPPHLAGLSYEQYF
TGTGCCAGCAGCCCTCCTCACCTAGCGGGACTATCCTACGAGCAGTACTTC
>TRBJ2-3|NA|NA|TRBV5-4
CASSFHRADTQYF
TGTGCCAGCAGCTTTCATAGAGCAGATACGCAGTATTTT
>TRBJ2-4|NA|NA|TRBV18
CASSPPSQDQNIQYF
TGTGCCAGCTCACCGCCTAGCCAAGACCAAAACATTCAGTACTTC
>TRBJ1-5|many|NA|TRBV7-9
CASNRGEGNQPQHF
TGTGCCAGCAACCGGGGAGAGGGCAATCAGCCCCAGCATTTT
>TRBJ2-1|NA|NA|TRBV6-1
CAGSLTGMYNEQFF
TGTGCCGGTTCACTAACAGGAATGTACAATGAGCAGTTCTTC
>TRBJ1-2|NA|TRBD1|TRBV28
CASSAPGQGIKAGYTF
TGTGCCAGCAGTGCCCCGGGACAGGGGATTAAGGCTGGCTACACCTTC
>TRBJ1-2|NA|NA|TRBV18
CASSHVRDNYGYTF
TGTGCCAGCTCACACGTGCGGGACAACTATGGCTACACCTTC
>TRBJ2-3|NA|TRBD2|TRBV6-6
CASRFGTSASTDTQYF
TGTGCCAGCCGATTCGGGACTAGCGCTAGCACAGATACGCAGTATTTT
>TRBJ2-5|few|NA|TRBV11-2
CASSLTGAETQYF
TGTGCCAGCAGCTTAACTGGAGCGGAGACCCAGTACTTC